This TCR beta chain was identified in a study of blood T cell repertoires in COVID-19. Profiling relied on immunoSEQ multiplex PCR, and the TCRdb table lists in-frame clones only, not all of them. The sample yields 350,000 to 500,000 clones, 70% to 90% seen once. The sequenced sample was peripheral blood. This clonotype was obtained from a man between 18 and 29 years old with COVID-19, enrolled during active disease.

The CDR3 nucleotides are TGTGCCAGCCCCGTATTAGCGGGGGGTAGACAGACCGGGGAGCTGTTTTTT. Amino acid sequence: CASPVLAGGRQTGELFF. The V gene is TRBV6-7, the J gene TRBJ2-2; 10 bases fit TRBD2. TRBV6-7 is an ORF for which the function is uncertain. The CDR3 runs 17 residues. V was clipped by 8 bases and J by 5 bases; unmatched bases: 14.